One sample yielded the 14 T cell receptor beta chains listed below, sequenced in a study of CD8 T cells in ankylosing spondylitis. TCRdb re-called the 5' RACE reads with MiXCR, one entry per CDR3 protein. Of roughly 700,000 distinct CDR3 sequences in the sample, around 17% are singletons; the top ten hold approximately 18%. These receptors lack a known antigen. Study conclusions and caveats: The study identified a TCR beta motif of roughly eight highly homologous variants that appeared characteristic of ankylosing spondylitis blood.

Sequencing was done on a sample of blood, either unsorted or a sorted T cell fraction (not recorded which). The receptors were gathered from a male donor with ankylosing spondylitis.

The chain uses TRBV12-5 and TRBJ1-3; no clear D. Trimming removed 2 bases at V and 0 bases at J, with 14 bases between. The CDR3 has 17 residues. Germline V lookup: CDR1 LGHNT, CDR2 FRNRAP. CDR3 protein: CASGLRVESLSGNTIYF. In DNA form, the CDR3 reads TGTGCTAGTGGTTTGAGAGTCGAGTCTCTCTCTGGAAACACCATATATTTT.

The V call is TRBV20-1, the J call TRBJ1-6; unclear D gene. With 3 bases removed from V and 8 bases from J, the gap between germline ends came to 14 bases. The CDR3 consists of 14 residues. Germline values: CDR1 DFQATT, CDR2 SNEGSKA (reference sequence). The CDR3 sequence is CSASGNSRDSPLHF. For the CDR3, the DNA is TGCAGTGCTAGCGGGAACTCTAGGGATTCACCCCTCCACTTT.

This clonotype was seen a handful of times. The chain employs TRBV20-1 and TRBJ2-2; D is unclear. Trimming pared 5 bases from V and 1 base from J, leaving 11 bases between. CDR1 and CDR2 (germline): DFQATT, SNEGSKA (reference sequence). This CDR3 is 14 amino acids long. CDR3 DNA sequence: TGCAGTGCTTCACTTATGAGGAACACCGGGGAGCTGTTTTTT. It is translated as CSASLMRNTGELFF.

This clonotype was seen more than once but under ten times. The chain couples TRBV20-1 to TRBJ2-7; TRBD2 matches 9 bases. The length of the CDR3 is 15 residues. The ends lost 6 bases at V and 4 bases at J; junction bases unmatched: 13. CDR1 DFQATT and CDR2 SNEGSKA come from the germline V gene (reference sequence). CDR3 in amino acids: CSASPIAGATYEQYF. CDR3 coding DNA: TGCAGTGCCAGCCCTATAGCGGGAGCTACGTACGAGCAGTACTTC.

The sample holds a few counts of this clonotype. The genes are TRBV4-2 and TRBJ2-5, with 8 bases lining up with TRBD1. The CDR3 sequence is 17 residues long. Germline V gives CDR1 LGHNA, CDR2 YNFKEQ. V lost 1 base and J lost 5; bases outside the gene matches: 12. DNA of the CDR3: TGTGCCAGCAGCCAAGGGCCAGGGGGCACCTTCGGGGAGACCCAGTACTTC. This gives the protein CASSQGPGGTFGETQYF.

This clonotype was detected a few times. V gene TRBV7-3 combines with J gene TRBJ2-3; 8 bases match TRBD2. V trimming: 5 bases; J trimming: 6 bases; junction bases outside the gene matches: 7. This CDR3 has 14 residues. CDR1 and CDR2 (germline): SGHTA, FQGTGA. In nucleotides, the CDR3 is TGTGCCAGCAGCCAGAGCGGGAGTGGGGATACGCAGTATTTT. Translating it yields CASSQSGSGDTQYF.

This clonotype was detected a few times. The chain employs TRBV4-1 and TRBJ1-4; D uncertain. Germline loops: CDR1 MGHRA, CDR2 YSYEKL. The ends were cut back, 1 base at V and 4 bases at J, with 19 bases in the middle. The CDR3 is 18 amino acids. The DNA for the CDR3 is TGCGCCAGCAGCCAAGTCGCTTTGGGGAAAAGGGTTAATGAAAAACTGTTTTTT. Amino acids: CASSQVALGKRVNEKLFF.

This chain uses TRBV7-9 with TRBJ2-2; 10 nucleotides line up with TRBD1. CDR3 length: 16 amino acids. Germline V gives CDR1 SEHNR, CDR2 FQNEAQ (reference sequence). Losses at the gene ends were 3 bases for V and 4 bases for J; bases not matched to a gene: 5. The chain's CDR3 is CASSFGTGEGTGELFF. The CDR3 region has the DNA TGTGCCAGCAGCTTCGGGACAGGGGAAGGCACCGGGGAGCTGTTTTTT.

J is TRBJ2-3 and V is TRBV20-1; unclear D gene. This CDR3 is 13 amino acids long. Germline CDR1 and CDR2: DFQATT and SNEGSKA (reference sequence). Trimming shortened V by 2 bases and J by 2 bases, and 8 bases separated the two germline ends. In nucleotides, the CDR3 is TGCAGTGCTAGAAACCCCGACACAGATACGCAGTATTTT. Protein product: CSARNPDTDTQYF.

This clonotype showed up just a few times. The V and J genes are TRBV6-1 and TRBJ1-4; D unresolved. CDR3 length: 16 amino acids. Germline CDR1 MNHNS, CDR2 SASEGT. V dropped 4 bases and J dropped 2 bases, with 14 bases sitting between them. CDR3 nucleotide sequence: TGTGCCAGCAGTGTGGGCAGGCAGAGGACTAATGAAAAACTGTTTTTT. It is translated as CASSVGRQRTNEKLFF.

This clonotype was seen only a few times. V usage is TRBV5-1 and J usage is TRBJ2-1; D not resolved. The CDR3 runs to 16 residues. Trimming took off 0 bases at V and 1 base at J, with 11 bases between the two ends. The germline V gene encodes CDR1 SGHRS and CDR2 YFSETQ. The CDR3 spells CASSLAVTKSYNEQFF. In DNA, the CDR3 is TGCGCCAGCAGCTTGGCCGTGACAAAATCCTACAATGAGCAGTTCTTC.

This clonotype has a handful of counts. The genes are TRBV5-6 and TRBJ2-5; weak D call: TRBD1 (6 bases). This CDR3 has 15 amino acids. Germline V gene lookup returns CDR1 SGHDT and CDR2 YYEEEE. Deletions cut 7 bases from V and 5 bases from J, with 21 bases between. The CDR3 protein is CASGLPRDIWETQYF. The DNA of the CDR3 is TGTGCCAGCGGGTTGCCCAGGGACATCTGGGAGACCCAGTACTTC.

The V and J genes are TRBV7-9 and TRBJ2-7, with TRBD2 matching over 9 bases. Germline V lookup: CDR1 SEHNR, CDR2 FQNEAQ (reference sequence). The V and J ends lost 5 bases and 6 bases, in that order; junction bases with no gene match: 8. The CDR3 totals 14 residues. CDR3 nucleotide sequence: TGTGCCAGCAGCAACCTCAGAGCGGGGGGCGAGCAGTACTTC. It specifies CASSNLRAGGEQYF. The whole variable domain, filled in from reference TRBV7-9 and TRBJ2-7, reads DTGVSQNPRHKITKRGQNVTFRCDPISEHNRLYWYRQTLGQGPEFLTYFQNEAQLEKSRLLSDRFSAERPKGSFSTLEIQRTEQGDSAMYLCASSNLRAGGEQYFGPGTRLTVT.

This clonotype has a handful of counts. The rearrangement joins TRBV29-1 to TRBJ1-2; TRBD1 is a possible D gene (5 bases). CDR1 and CDR2 from the germline V gene are SQVTM and ANQGSEA. The CDR3 is 15 residues long. V was cut by 7 bases and J by 1 base, with 19 bases left in between. CDR3 in amino acids: CSAAEYVGGNYGYTF. For the CDR3, the DNA is TGCAGCGCCGCTGAGTACGTTGGGGGTAACTATGGCTACACCTTC.